This T cell receptor (beta chain) appears in the sequencing data of a study of CD8+CD57+ T cells in acquired aplastic anemia (dated by TCRdb to the late 2010s). With regard to the full study: On average, sorted CD4+ and CD8+ cells yielded about 3 ug of extracted DNA, with a range of about 0.17 to 27.4 ug. CD8+CD57+ expansion was defined as a frequency above the mean frequency observed in healthy subjects.

The full study reports these points: Over 25 CD8+ CDR3 sequences were found in both patients and controls but appeared to be highly expressed in patients and within the immunodominant clones of the patients. No significant difference in CD8+ Simpson's diversity was found between patients and healthy controls (P=0.060).

Profiling of TCR beta VDJ combinations and CDR3 sequences used genomic DNA as the template. TCR repertoire sequencing was run on an Illumina HiSeq 2000. On the authors' methods: TRBV/TRBJ rearrangement plots, CDR3 size and DJ length profiles, and Simpson's diversity index were used to assess repertoires. The most abundant DNA sequence in the deep sequencing data was taken as the immunodominant clone. CDR3 amino acid sequences were screened for sharing across subjects and were compared with published repertoires and the VDJdb database. In TCRdb, the public reads were trimmed at Q25 with fastp and aligned with MiXCR, with productive beta chains retained. Under each unique CDR3 protein, matching rows form one entry showing the most common genes and DNA. The V and J calls, along with clone size, are taken from TCRdb and not from the paper's own processing. For this sample there are about 120,000 distinct CDR3 sequences; about 60% appear just once. The ten largest clones add up to roughly 28% of the sample.

This clonotype showed up just once. The target of this receptor is not known. One end of the junction fails to match germline, which may point to a read error. Patients chosen for sequencing had shown expansion of CD8+CD57+ cells by flow cytometry. Every patient had severe acquired aplastic anemia, diagnosed using the International Study of Aplastic Anemia and Agranulocytosis and Camitta criteria. No patient had received any therapy when blood was sampled. TCR repertoires of sorted CD4+ and CD8+ blood T cells from severe aplastic anemia patients and healthy subjects were deep-sequenced in the study. Patients were enrolled in the USA under clinicaltrials.gov protocols 00001620, 01623167, 00001397, 00071045, 00081523 and 00961064. Ficoll-Paque density gradient centrifugation was used to isolate peripheral blood mononuclear cells. CD4+ and CD8+ T cells were sorted by FACS or magnetic beads before DNA extraction.

Sequences SGHTA (CDR1) and FQGNSA (CDR2) are obtained from the germline V gene. From cysteine to phenylalanine, the CDR3 is 13 amino acids long. Kept here is only the CDR3 DNA, which spans 39 bases and is read in frame from base 1. Sequenced: sorted CD4+, CD8+, or CD8+CD57+ T cells (not recorded which) from PBMCs. The chain is encoded by TRBV7-2 joined to TRBJ2-7; 6 matching bases give a weak D call of TRBD2. The receptor's source is a human donor with aplastic anemia. The DNA sequence follows: TGTGCCGGCAGCTCCCTGGGGGGCTACGAGCAGTACTTC. Its protein product is CAGSSLGGYEQYF.